The next 25 T cell receptor beta chains were all read from a single sample in a study of tumor-infiltrating lymphocytes in localized non-small cell lung cancer. Repertoires were generated with immunoSEQ multiplex PCR, while TCRdb's copy carries only in-frame clones and drops some. The sample has roughly 10,000 clones, 60% seen once; the top ten hold roughly a tenth. Sequencing was done on a sample of uninvolved lung tissue not adjacent to the tumor. These receptors originate from a human donor with non-small cell lung cancer.

The J gene is TRBJ1-1, the V gene TRBV11-2; a weak D match, TRBD1 (5 bases). The V and J ends lost 0 bases and 4 bases respectively, with 9 bases between them. Germline CDR1 reads SGHAT; CDR2 reads FQNNGV. The CDR3 sequence is 14 residues long. The CDR3 sequence is CASSLDPDSTEAFF. CDR3 DNA sequence: TGTGCCAGCAGCTTAGATCCCGACAGCACTGAAGCTTTCTTT. The complete variable domain, with remaining parts taken from reference TRBV11-2 and TRBJ1-1, reads EAGVAQSPRYKIIEKRQSVAFWCNPISGHATLYWYQQILGQGPKLLIQFQNNGVVDDSQLPKDRFSAERLKGVDSTLKIQPAKLEDSAVYLCASSLDPDSTEAFFGQGTRLTVV.

By share of the sample, this clone is large. The chain recombines TRBV28 with TRBJ1-1, with 8 nucleotides matching TRBD1. The CDR3 consists of 14 residues. Per germline, CDR1 MDHEN and CDR2 SYDVKM. With V trimmed by 4 bases and J by 1 base, 2 bases remained unmatched. The chain's CDR3 is CASSSGQGNTEAFF. The CDR3 region has the DNA TGTGCCAGCAGTTCTGGACAGGGGAACACTGAAGCTTTCTTT.

The V call is TRBV4-1, the J call TRBJ1-2; D gene ambiguous. Per the germline V gene, CDR1 is MGHRA and CDR2 is YSYEKL. The CDR3 totals 12 residues. Trimming shortened V by 0 bases and J by 5 bases, and 4 bases separated the two germline ends. The CDR3 spells CASSQDQYGYTF. Written as DNA, the CDR3 is TGCGCCAGCAGCCAAGACCAGTATGGCTACACCTTC.

The chain employs TRBV6-5 and TRBJ1-5; 9 nucleotides agree with TRBD1. V shed 2 bases, J shed 2 bases, and the junction held 4 bases outside the gene matches. Germline loops: CDR1 MNHEY, CDR2 SVGAGI. There are 16 residues in the CDR3. CDR3 in amino acids: CASSYGTGKGNQPQHF. For the CDR3, the DNA is TGTGCCAGCAGTTACGGGACAGGGAAAGGCAATCAGCCCCAGCATTTT.

This clone was detected only a few times. The chain has TRBV5-1 and TRBJ1-5; 9 bases fit TRBD1. CDR3 size: 14 residues. With 4 bases clipped from V and 10 bases from J, the junction kept 9 bases outside the gene matches. Germline V gene sequence: CDR1 SGHRS, CDR2 YFSETQ. Here the CDR3 DNA reads TGCGCCAGCAGCACCGGACAGGGGAGGGGACCCCAGCATTTT. Translated, it gives CASSTGQGRGPQHF.

The chain carries TRBV27 and TRBJ2-5, with D tentatively TRBD2 (7 bases). This CDR3 contains 17 residues. The germline V and J ends were trimmed by 5 bases and 1 base, with 20 bases remaining between them. The germline V gene has CDR1 MNHEY and CDR2 SMNVEV (reference sequence). The CDR3 DNA is TGTGCCAGCAGTCCTAAGGGGGGGCGCCTTTCCCAAGAGACCCAGTACTTC. Translating it yields CASSPKGGRLSQETQYF.

The gene calls are TRBV25-1 and TRBJ1-4; possible D gene TRBD1, 6 bases. Germline CDR1 reads MGHDK; CDR2 reads SYGVNS. Trimming pared 6 bases from V and 8 bases from J, leaving 16 bases between. The CDR3 is 14 residues long. The CDR3 spells CASSPRGAGEKLFF. CDR3 DNA: TGTGCCAGCAGCCCGCGGGGGGCTGGGGAAAAACTGTTTTTT.

This sequence joins TRBV14 and TRBJ1-4, with TRBD1 matching 8 bases. V lost 6 bases and J lost 9; bases outside the gene matches: 9. Germline V lookup: CDR1 SGHDN, CDR2 FVKESK. This CDR3 region has 14 residues. CDR3 residues: CASSPGGNGKKLFF. In DNA form, the CDR3 reads TGTGCCAGCAGTCCAGGGGGCAACGGGAAAAAACTGTTTTTT.

This clone is termed medium-sized (0.01 to 0.1%). The chain joins TRBV7-9 to TRBJ1-1, with 7 nucleotides matching TRBD1. V gave up 4 bases and J gave up 2 bases; unmatched junction bases: 4. CDR3 length: 14 amino acids. Germline V gene lookup returns CDR1 SEHNR and CDR2 FQNEAQ (reference sequence). This CDR3 is CASSSGTANTEAFF. DNA for the CDR3: TGTGCCAGCAGCTCCGGGACAGCAAACACTGAAGCTTTCTTT.

The chain is built from TRBV11-3 and TRBJ2-5, with 8 bases lining up with TRBD1. CDR1 and CDR2 (germline): SGHNT, YENEEA. Trimming at V came to 5 bases and at J to 5 bases, leaving 13 bases not matched to a gene. This CDR3 is 16 amino acids long. This chain's CDR3 is CASSLGTFTGGETQYF. The CDR3 bases are TGTGCCAGCAGCCTCGGGACATTCACAGGGGGGGAGACCCAGTACTTC.

The V gene is TRBV6-6, the J gene TRBJ1-5; 8 bases are a match to TRBD1. Unmatched junction bases numbered 7, after V lost 7 bases and J lost 2 bases. Germline loops: CDR1 MNHNY, CDR2 SVGAGI (reference sequence). The CDR3 length is 15 residues. The CDR3 nucleotides are TGTGCCAGCATTATGGACAGGGTAGGCAATCAGCCCCAGCATTTT. Amino acids: CASIMDRVGNQPQHF.

This chain connects TRBV29-1 to TRBJ1-2; D gene uncertain. The CDR3 is 14 residues long. Germline loops: CDR1 SQVTM, CDR2 ANQGSEA. V was shortened by 3 bases and J by 0 bases, with 11 bases between the two germline ends. For the CDR3, the DNA is TGCAGCGTTGAGGACCGCCACACTAACTATGGCTACACCTTC. It encodes CSVEDRHTNYGYTF.

The chain carries TRBV19 and TRBJ1-6; 7 nucleotides align to TRBD1. CDR3 size: 12 residues. V was clipped by 6 bases and J by 8 bases; unmatched bases: 1. Germline V gene sequence: CDR1 LNHDA, CDR2 SQIVND (reference sequence). This chain's CDR3 is CASSRGDSPLHF. The CDR3 nucleotides read TGTGCCAGTAGCAGGGGGGATTCACCCCTCCACTTT.

V usage is TRBV5-1 and J usage is TRBJ2-3; D not resolved. The length of the CDR3 is 12 residues. CDR1 SGHRS and CDR2 YFSETQ come from the germline V gene. V lost 7 bases to trimming and J lost 2 bases, with 8 bases between them. The CDR3 loop reads CASSLPTDTQYF. The CDR3 nucleotides read TGCGCCAGCTCCCTCCCCACAGATACGCAGTATTTT.

The rearrangement links TRBV6-6 to TRBJ1-4, with D possibly matching TRBD1 (6 bases). This CDR3 comprises 15 residues. The V and J ends lost 6 bases and 0 bases respectively, with 11 bases between them. CDR1 MNHNY and CDR2 SVGAGI come from the germline V gene (reference sequence). CDR3 loop: CASRKGDTTNEKLFF. The CDR3 nucleotides are TGTGCCAGCAGAAAGGGGGATACAACTAATGAAAAACTGTTTTTT.

The V call is TRBV2, the J call TRBJ2-7, with TRBD1 as a possible D gene (6 bases). Germline loops: CDR1 SNHLY, CDR2 FYNNEI. V lost 6 bases and J 0 bases, leaving 15 bases between the germline ends. The CDR3 totals 15 residues. The DNA of the CDR3 is TGTGCCAGCAGGGACAGAACACAAATCTCCTACGAGCAGTACTTC. It is translated as CASRDRTQISYEQYF.

This chain links TRBV29-1 with TRBJ1-1; D call uncertain. This CDR3 comprises 11 residues. CDR1 is SQVTM, CDR2 ANQGSEA, per germline. Trimming removed 5 bases from V and 6 bases from J, with 10 bases in between. The CDR3 coding sequence is TGCAGCGTTTTGAATCCCCCTGAAGCTTTCTTT. This codes for CSVLNPPEAFF.

The chain employs TRBV27 and TRBJ1-1, with a weak D call TRBD1 (5 bases). This CDR3 contains 13 residues. Germline loops: CDR1 MNHEY, CDR2 SMNVEV (reference sequence). Between the trimmed V and J ends, which lost 3 bases and 4 bases, there was a span of 9 bases. In DNA, the CDR3 is TGTGCCAGCAGTTTGGCAGGGAGCACTGAAGCTTTCTTT. Translating gives CASSLAGSTEAFF.

This clone was counted only a few times. The gene calls are TRBV11-2 and TRBJ2-7; D remains ambiguous. Trimming stripped 0 bases from V and 4 bases from J, with 16 bases between. Germline V lookup: CDR1 SGHAT, CDR2 FQNNGV. This CDR3 is 16 amino acids long. DNA of the CDR3: TGTGCCAGCAGCTTAGATAGCCTGGGTGGTGCGTACGAGCAGTACTTC. It translates to CASSLDSLGGAYEQYF.

The V and J genes are TRBV6-5 and TRBJ2-5, with a weak D call TRBD2 (6 bases). Per germline, CDR1 MNHEY and CDR2 SVGAGI. The CDR3 contains 14 residues. Between the trimmed V and J ends, which lost 2 bases and 1 base, there was a span of 8 bases. This CDR3 reads CASSYGGAQETQYF. In DNA, the CDR3 is TGTGCCAGCAGTTACGGCGGGGCCCAAGAGACCCAGTACTTC.

This chain uses TRBV5-5 with TRBJ1-5; 7 nucleotides match TRBD1. This CDR3 spans 15 amino acids. Per the germline V gene, CDR1 is SGHKS and CDR2 is YYEKEE (reference sequence). Trimming cost V 4 bases and J 10 bases; bases outside gene matches: 14. DNA of the CDR3: TGTGCCAGCAGCCCGGGACAGCCACTGGGAGTACCCCAGCATTTT. It specifies CASSPGQPLGVPQHF.

The chain carries TRBV28 and TRBJ1-2, with 9 bases aligning to TRBD1. The length of the CDR3 is 14 residues. V lost 6 bases and J lost 6; bases outside the gene matches: 8. Germline V gene lookup returns CDR1 MDHEN and CDR2 SYDVKM. The CDR3 sequence is CASRPPGTGNGYTF. The CDR3 coding sequence is TGTGCCAGCAGACCTCCCGGGACAGGGAATGGCTACACCTTC.

The V and J genes are TRBV6-5 and TRBJ2-7; no reliable D call. Germline-derived CDR1 and CDR2 are MNHEY and SVGAGI. Trimming shortened V by 6 bases and J by 0 bases, and 9 bases separated the two germline ends. The CDR3 is made up of 13 amino acids. The CDR3, as DNA: TGTGCCAGCAGCGAAACGGGCTCCTACGAGCAGTACTTC. The encoded protein is CASSETGSYEQYF.

This chain links TRBV5-1 with TRBJ2-5; TRBD1 agrees at 10 bases. The germline V gene has CDR1 SGHRS and CDR2 YFSETQ. The trim removed 3 bases at V and 5 bases at J, leaving 7 bases unmatched. The CDR3 runs 15 residues. The CDR3 bases are TGCGCCAGCAGCTCCGGGACAGGGGTCCAGGAGACCCAGTACTTC. Translating gives CASSSGTGVQETQYF.

The chain combines TRBV28 with TRBJ1-3, with D unclear. The CDR3 loop spans 13 amino acids. The germline gives CDR1 MDHEN, CDR2 SYDVKM. The V gene lost 3 bases and the J gene lost 6 bases, with 9 bases spanning the gap. The CDR3 spells CASSLGRKNTIYF. CDR3 bases: TGTGCCAGCAGTTTGGGCAGGAAAAACACCATATATTTT. The full variable domain, completed using reference TRBV28 and TRBJ1-3, is DVKVTQSSRYLVKRTGEKVFLECVQDMDHENMFWYRQDPGLGLRLIYFSYDVKMKEKGDIPEGYSVSREKKERFSLILESASTNQTSMYLCASSLGRKNTIYFGEGSWLTVV.